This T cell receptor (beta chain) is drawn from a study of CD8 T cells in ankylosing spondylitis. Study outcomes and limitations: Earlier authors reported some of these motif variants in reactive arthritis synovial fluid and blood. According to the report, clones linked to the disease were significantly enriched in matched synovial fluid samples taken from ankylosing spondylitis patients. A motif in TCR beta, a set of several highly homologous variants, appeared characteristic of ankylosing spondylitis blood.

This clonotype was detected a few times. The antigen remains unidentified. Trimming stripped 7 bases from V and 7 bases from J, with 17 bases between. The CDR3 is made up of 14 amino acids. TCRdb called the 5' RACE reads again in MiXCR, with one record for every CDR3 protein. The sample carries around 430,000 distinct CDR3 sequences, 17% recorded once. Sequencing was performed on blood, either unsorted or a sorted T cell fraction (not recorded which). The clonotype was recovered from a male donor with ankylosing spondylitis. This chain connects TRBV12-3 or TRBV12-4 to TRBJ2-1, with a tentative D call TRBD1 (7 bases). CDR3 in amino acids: CASIDSTGRNEQFF. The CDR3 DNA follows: TGTGCCAGCATCGATTCGACAGGGAGGAATGAGCAGTTCTTC.